Presented here are 25 T cell receptor beta chains from one specimen sequenced in a study of shared clonotypes between healthy human individuals. The repertoire was sequenced with immunoSEQ multiplex PCR; TCRdb's copy has only in-frame clones and lacks some. The repertoire holds about 1.5 million clones, with over 95% as singletons. The sequenced sample consisted of naive CD4+ T cells sorted from blood. Subset reported: CD45RA+ positively selected. These receptor sequences come from a man aged 30 to 45 in good health.

Turning to this clone: The sample contains more than one DNA sequence encoding this CDR3. This rearrangement joins TRBV5-1 to TRBJ2-3; 7 nucleotides line up with TRBD1. The CDR3 spans 14 residues. From germline, CDR1 is SGHRS and CDR2 YFSETQ. The V and J ends lost 4 bases and 2 bases, in that order; junction bases with no gene match: 4. The CDR3 spells CASSPGQDTDTQYF. The CDR3 DNA reads as TGCGCCAGCAGCCCAGGACAGGACACAGATACGCAGTATTTT.

The chain joins TRBV28 to TRBJ2-1; 13 bases map to TRBD2. V gave up 6 bases and J gave up 1 base; unmatched junction bases: 3. Germline V gene lookup returns CDR1 MDHEN and CDR2 SYDVKM. The CDR3 is made up of 16 amino acids. CDR3 sequence reads: CASRLAGGESYNEQFF. The CDR3 DNA reads as TGTGCCAGCAGACTAGCGGGGGGGGAGTCCTACAATGAGCAGTTCTTC.

The rearrangement joins TRBV5-1 to TRBJ2-2; D call uncertain. CDR3 length: 15 residues. Germline values: CDR1 SGHRS, CDR2 YFSETQ. V was cut by 0 bases and J by 0 bases, with 6 bases left in between. The CDR3 spells CASSLVNTNTGELFF. The CDR3 nucleotides read TGCGCCAGCAGCTTGGTCAACACGAACACCGGGGAGCTGTTTTTT.

The chain joins TRBV10-3 to TRBJ1-5; D is undetermined. The CDR3 has 14 residues. Trimming stripped 6 bases from V and 2 bases from J, with 11 bases between. Germline V gene sequence: CDR1 ENHRY, CDR2 SYGVKD. CDR3 in amino acids: CAIRNELGNQPQHF. In DNA, the CDR3 is TGTGCCATCAGGAATGAGTTGGGCAATCAGCCCCAGCATTTT.

This clone appeared a single time. This chain connects TRBV10-3 to TRBJ1-1; a weak D match, TRBD1 (5 bases). The germline V gene encodes CDR1 ENHRY and CDR2 SYGVKD. This CDR3 has 12 amino acids. V gave up 6 bases and J gave up 1 base, with 6 bases separating them. The CDR3 here is CAIRDTNTEAFF. Here the CDR3 DNA reads TGTGCCATCAGGGACACGAACACTGAAGCTTTCTTT.

The chain has TRBV28 and TRBJ1-4, with D maybe TRBD1 (5 bases). Trimming left V 5 bases short and J 7 bases short, with 17 bases between. This CDR3 has 15 residues. The germline V gene encodes CDR1 MDHEN and CDR2 SYDVKM. DNA for the CDR3: TGTGCCAGCAGTCCTACGTCAGGGACGGGTGAAAAACTGTTTTTT. Protein: CASSPTSGTGEKLFF.

V usage is TRBV10-3 and J usage is TRBJ1-1; D may be TRBD1 (6 bases). This CDR3 has 15 amino acids. V was cut by 4 bases and J by 1 base, with 13 bases left in between. CDR1 is ENHRY, CDR2 SYGVKD, per germline. In DNA, the CDR3 is TGTGCCATCAGTGTGACAGGTTTTTCGAACACTGAAGCTTTCTTT. Protein: CAISVTGFSNTEAFF.

The V call is TRBV5-8, the J call TRBJ1-5; the match to TRBD1 covers 12 bases. The CDR3 length is 16 residues. Trimming removed 0 bases from V and 6 bases from J; junction bases left unmatched: 4. Per the germline V gene, CDR1 is SGHTS and CDR2 is YDEGEE. Written as DNA, the CDR3 is TGTGCCAGCAGCTTGGGGGGACAGGGGGCAGGTCAGCCCCAGCATTTT. This gives the protein CASSLGGQGAGQPQHF.

The chain is built from TRBV7-9 and TRBJ2-5, with no clear D. Between the trimmed V and J ends, which lost 2 bases and 5 bases, there was a span of 15 bases. This CDR3 is built from 15 residues. Germline lookup yields CDR1 SEHNR and CDR2 FQNEAQ (reference sequence). The CDR3 here is CASSLRWKLGETQYF. DNA for the CDR3: TGTGCCAGCAGCTTACGCTGGAAGCTGGGGGAGACCCAGTACTTC.

This chain connects TRBV11-2 to TRBJ2-2; the D gene is possibly TRBD2 (7 bases). The CDR3 loop spans 16 amino acids. The ends were cut back, 5 bases at V and 6 bases at J, with 19 bases in the middle. Germline V gene data show CDR1 as SGHAT and CDR2 as FQNNGV. This CDR3 is CASSLSAGALSGELFF. CDR3 nucleotides: TGTGCCAGCAGCCTTTCTGCGGGGGCCCTCTCCGGGGAGCTGTTTTTT.

The rearrangement links TRBV4-3 to TRBJ2-7, with TRBD2 identical over 10 bases. Trimming cost V 4 bases and J 5 bases; bases outside gene matches: 11. This CDR3 has 16 amino acids. Germline V gives CDR1 LGHNA, CDR2 YSLEER. CDR3 protein: CASSPRALAGAHEQYF. CDR3 nucleotides: TGCGCCAGCAGCCCCCGGGCCCTAGCGGGAGCTCACGAGCAGTACTTC.

The gene calls are TRBV7-8 and TRBJ2-1; 10 nucleotides match TRBD2. The ends lost 6 bases at V and 7 bases at J; junction bases unmatched: 9. Germline V gene lookup returns CDR1 SGHVS and CDR2 FQNEAQ. The CDR3 sequence is 15 residues long. CDR3 in amino acids: CASRRRASGSNEQFF. DNA of the CDR3: TGTGCCAGCAGAAGGCGGGCTAGCGGGAGTAATGAGCAGTTCTTC.

The chain is built from TRBV6-1 and TRBJ2-7; 8 bases align to TRBD2. V trimming: 7 bases; J trimming: 1 base; junction bases outside the gene matches: 6. Per germline, CDR1 MNHNS and CDR2 SASEGT. The CDR3 is made up of 14 amino acids. The CDR3 loop is CASKVVAGSYEQYF. CDR3 coding DNA: TGTGCCAGCAAGGTGGTAGCGGGATCCTACGAGCAGTACTTC.

The chain joins TRBV28 to TRBJ2-1, with D possibly matching TRBD1 (5 bases). Germline V lookup: CDR1 MDHEN, CDR2 SYDVKM. Trimming stripped 4 bases from V and 4 bases from J, with 8 bases between. The CDR3 runs 13 residues. This CDR3 is CASSSTAYNEQFF. The CDR3 DNA follows: TGTGCCAGCAGTTCGACAGCTTACAATGAGCAGTTCTTC.

The chain uses TRBV19 and TRBJ2-1; 8 bases are a match to TRBD1. Unmatched junction bases numbered 8, after V lost 5 bases and J lost 5 bases. This CDR3 has 15 residues. CDR1 is LNHDA and CDR2 is SQIVND in the germline V gene (reference sequence). DNA for the CDR3: TGTGCCAGTAGTGATTGGACAGGGAAAGACAATGAGCAGTTCTTC. Residues: CASSDWTGKDNEQFF.

This chain uses TRBV19 with TRBJ1-5, with 9 bases fitting TRBD1. Germline CDR1 LNHDA, CDR2 SQIVND (reference sequence). The CDR3 totals 15 residues. J gave up 5 bases and V 4 bases, and 6 bases lay outside the gene matches. CDR3 amino acids: CASSTTGGFDQPQHF. The CDR3 nucleotides are TGTGCCAGTAGTACCACAGGGGGCTTCGATCAGCCCCAGCATTTT.

This clone was found once. The rearrangement links TRBV6-1 to TRBJ2-6; D is ambiguous. Germline lookup yields CDR1 MNHNS and CDR2 SASEGT. V lost 0 bases to trimming and J lost 0 bases, with 9 bases between them. The CDR3 sequence is 17 residues long. CDR3 in amino acids: CASSEATGSSGANVLTF. CDR3 coding DNA: TGTGCCAGCAGTGAAGCTACGGGCAGCTCTGGGGCCAACGTCCTGACTTTC.

This clone was seen just once. V is TRBV27 and J is TRBJ2-7; tentative D call: TRBD1 (6 bases). This CDR3 is 15 amino acids long. Between the trimmed V and J ends, which lost 4 bases and 4 bases, there was a span of 17 bases. Germline V gene lookup returns CDR1 MNHEY and CDR2 SMNVEV (reference sequence). This CDR3 reads CASSYSPRGPYEQYF. The CDR3 DNA is TGTGCCAGCAGTTACTCTCCCAGGGGTCCTTACGAGCAGTACTTC.

The chain uses TRBV2 and TRBJ2-2; 9 bases map to TRBD1. V was clipped by 8 bases and J by 5 bases; unmatched bases: 6. The CDR3 is made up of 14 amino acids. Germline V gene data show CDR1 as SNHLY and CDR2 as FYNNEI. CDR3 sequence reads: CASHRTGATGELFF. CDR3 in DNA: TGTGCCAGCCACCGGACAGGGGCGACCGGGGAGCTGTTTTTT.

This sequence joins TRBV7-3 and TRBJ1-1; TRBD1 matches at 8 bases. V was clipped by 8 bases and J by 3 bases; unmatched bases: 11. The CDR3 totals 15 residues. The germline V gene encodes CDR1 SGHTA and CDR2 FQGTGA. The CDR3 loop reads CASGTGLPWDTEAFF. The CDR3 bases are TGTGCCAGCGGGACAGGACTTCCCTGGGACACTGAAGCTTTCTTT.

This sequence joins TRBV11-2 and TRBJ2-7; D is unclear. Germline CDR1 is SGHAT and CDR2 is FQNNGV. Trimming removed 4 bases from V and 6 bases from J, with 13 bases in between. The CDR3 extends over 13 amino acids. In nucleotides, the CDR3 is TGTGCCAGCAGCTCGTTTAGCTTGCCCGAGCAGTACTTC. This translates into CASSSFSLPEQYF.

The chain carries TRBV19 and TRBJ2-1; possibly TRBD2 for D (6 bases). The germline CDR1 and CDR2 sequences are LNHDA and SQIVND (reference sequence). The V and J ends lost 4 bases and 4 bases respectively, with 20 bases between them. The CDR3 has 17 residues. Here the CDR3 DNA reads TGTGCCAGTAGTAGGGATCAACTTAGCGGACTATACAATGAGCAGTTCTTC. It yields the protein CASSRDQLSGLYNEQFF.

V gene TRBV6-5 combines with J gene TRBJ1-5; D is unclear. CDR1 is MNHEY and CDR2 is SVGAGI in the germline V gene. CDR3 length: 15 residues. The V end was cut by 6 bases, the J end by 2 bases, with 14 bases between. DNA of the CDR3: TGTGCCAGCAGGCCTACGGCAAGGCGCAATCAGCCCCAGCATTTT. Residues: CASRPTARRNQPQHF.

The chain combines TRBV4-3 with TRBJ1-5; D unclear. V lost 0 bases to trimming and J lost 8 bases, with 8 bases between them. From germline, CDR1 is LGHNA and CDR2 YSLEER. The CDR3 has 13 residues. CDR3 residues: CASSQDSTEPQHF. The CDR3 DNA reads TGCGCCAGCAGCCAAGACTCGACGGAGCCCCAGCATTTT.

The rearrangement links TRBV27 to TRBJ2-1, with D perhaps TRBD1 or TRBD2 (5 bases each). The germline V and J ends were trimmed by 6 bases and 8 bases, with 41 bases remaining between them. From germline, CDR1 is MNHEY and CDR2 SMNVEV (reference sequence). The CDR3 spans 22 residues. The chain's CDR3 is CASSPLKLTGTKLTIQFHEQFF. In DNA, the CDR3 is TGTGCCAGCAGCCCATTAAAGCTTACCGGGACGAAACTCACGATTCAATTCCATGAGCAGTTCTTC.